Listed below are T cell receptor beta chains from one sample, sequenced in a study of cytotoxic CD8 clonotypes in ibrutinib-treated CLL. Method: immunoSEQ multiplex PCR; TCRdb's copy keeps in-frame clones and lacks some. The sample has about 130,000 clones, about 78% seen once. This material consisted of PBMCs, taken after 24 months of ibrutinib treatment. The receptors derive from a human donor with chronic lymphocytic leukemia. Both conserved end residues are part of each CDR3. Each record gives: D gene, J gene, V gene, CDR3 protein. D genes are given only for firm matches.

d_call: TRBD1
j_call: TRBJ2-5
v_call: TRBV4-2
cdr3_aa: CASSQEQGAETQYF

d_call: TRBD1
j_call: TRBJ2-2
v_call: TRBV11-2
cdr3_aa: CASRTPGQKNGELFF

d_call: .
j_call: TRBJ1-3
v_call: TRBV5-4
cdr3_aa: CASNPDGRSGNTIYF

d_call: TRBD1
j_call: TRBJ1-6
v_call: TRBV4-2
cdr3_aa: CASSPLGGGTGGSPLHF

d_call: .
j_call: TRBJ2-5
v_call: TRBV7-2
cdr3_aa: CASSLVEGVGETQYF

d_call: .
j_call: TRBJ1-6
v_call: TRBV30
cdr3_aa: CAWSASGNSPLHF

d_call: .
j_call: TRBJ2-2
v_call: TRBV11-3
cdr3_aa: CASVGPAGELFF

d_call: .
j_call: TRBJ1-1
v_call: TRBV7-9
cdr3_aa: CASSPAGGHEAFF

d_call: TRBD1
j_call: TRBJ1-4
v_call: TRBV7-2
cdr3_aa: CASSPAPPGGEKLFF

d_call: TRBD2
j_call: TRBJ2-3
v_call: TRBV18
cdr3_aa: CASSPRGAGGADTQYF

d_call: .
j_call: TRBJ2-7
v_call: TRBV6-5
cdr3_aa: CASSYQDGTNEQYF

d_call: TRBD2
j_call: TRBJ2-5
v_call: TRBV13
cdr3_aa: CASSPGLAEPGEETQYF

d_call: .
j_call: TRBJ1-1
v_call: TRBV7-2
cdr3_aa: CASSPRRGDTEAFF

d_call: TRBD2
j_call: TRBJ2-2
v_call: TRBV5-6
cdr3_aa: CASSPQPTSPGELFF

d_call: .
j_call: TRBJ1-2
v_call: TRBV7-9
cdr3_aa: CASSLAGTTSYGYTF

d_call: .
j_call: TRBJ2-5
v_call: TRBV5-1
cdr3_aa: CASSLAGSETQYF

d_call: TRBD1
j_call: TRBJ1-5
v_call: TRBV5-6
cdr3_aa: CASSRQGDQPQHF

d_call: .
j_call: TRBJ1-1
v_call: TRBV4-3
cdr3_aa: CASSQGRGAYEAFF

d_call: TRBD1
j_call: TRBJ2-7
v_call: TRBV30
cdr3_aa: CAWTPPGTGPYEQYF

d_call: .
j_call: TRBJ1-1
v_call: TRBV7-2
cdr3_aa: CASSADPNTEAFF

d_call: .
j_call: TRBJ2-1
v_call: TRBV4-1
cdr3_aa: CASSSLYNEQFF

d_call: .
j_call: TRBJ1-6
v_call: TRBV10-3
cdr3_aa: CAISESEPSPLHF

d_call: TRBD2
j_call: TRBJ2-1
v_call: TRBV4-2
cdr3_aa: CASSQGLAGGGEQFF

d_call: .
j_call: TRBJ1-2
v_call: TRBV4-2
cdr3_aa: CASSATNYGYTF

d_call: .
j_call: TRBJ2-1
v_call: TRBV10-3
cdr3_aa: CAISSWPGHNNEQFF

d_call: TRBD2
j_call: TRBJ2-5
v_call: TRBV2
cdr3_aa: CASSEARLANQETQYF

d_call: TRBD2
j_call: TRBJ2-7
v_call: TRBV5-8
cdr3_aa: CASSDLAGVYEQYF

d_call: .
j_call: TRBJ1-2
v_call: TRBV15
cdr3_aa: CATSTPGWGGYTF

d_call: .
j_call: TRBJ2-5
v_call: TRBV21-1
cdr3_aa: CASSKGAGNIETQYF

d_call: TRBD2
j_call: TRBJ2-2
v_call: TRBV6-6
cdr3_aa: CASTPLAGGTGELFF

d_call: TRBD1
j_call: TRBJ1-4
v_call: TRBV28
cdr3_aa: CASMTGAGNEKLFF